This T cell receptor beta chain was captured in a study of blood T cell repertoires in COVID-19. Study-wide background: Specimens from acute and convalescent COVID-19 originated in the United States, Italy and Spain.

The CDR3 extends over 13 amino acids. V dropped 3 bases and J dropped 3 bases, with 8 bases sitting between them. Original analysis: Reference gene primer amplification gave nucleated cell count estimates. The protocol was immunoSEQ multiplex PCR, while the TCRdb copy is restricted to in-frame clones and leaves out a portion. The V and J calls and the clone size are those of that table, but D and trimming were determined from the DNA. Here the sample spans fewer than 20,000 clones, 80% to 90% being singletons. The clonotype comes from a man between 70 and 80 years old in a cohort sampled during active COVID-19. The sequenced sample consisted of peripheral blood. The chain links TRBV12-3 or TRBV12-4 to TRBJ2-5, with D perhaps matching TRBD2 (6 bases). The CDR3 is CASSFSGKETQYF. CDR3 DNA sequence: TGTGCCAGCAGTTTTAGCGGAAAAGAGACCCAGTACTTC.